The rows below give T cell receptor beta chains drawn from one sample of a study of control samples from healthy donors and cancer patients. Clones were read by immunoSEQ multiplex PCR, and TCRdb kept only the in-frame ones, dropping some. Of around 53,000 clones in the sample, 87% were seen once. The sequencing sample was made of PBMCs. These receptor sequences come from a man aged 55 to 69 with head and neck cancer. Both conserved end residues are part of each CDR3. Fields, in order: V gene, CDR3 protein.

>TRBV5-6
CASSGVRAGELNEQFF
>TRBV6-5
CASNLDRGRYEQYF
>TRBV2
CASSVRQAYNEQFF
>TRBV30
CAWSERTGGRTDTQYF
>TRBV3-1/TRBV3-2
CASSQRQDQETQYF
>TRBV20-1
CSARIGEKLFF
>TRBV5-6
CASSLGTSGRRVKNIQYF
>TRBV5-1
CASSDPTGANEKLFF
>TRBV28
CASARGAPGNTIYF
>TRBV6-2/TRBV6-3
CASSYPLAGGPRGPEQYF
>TRBV27
CASSFQGSTDTQYF
>TRBV5-1
CASTHPSTGHAFF
>TRBV5-1
CASRTGTGNTGELFF
>TRBV7-3
CASSKPPNRGVDIHSGANVLTF
>TRBV9
CASTGGPRGANVLTF
>TRBV5-1
CASSLVTDAYNEQFF
>TRBV7-9
CASSRGTGGLSTGELFF
>TRBV6-1
CASSGGTGDLYYYEQYF
>TRBV12-3/TRBV12-4
CASSLQGSTPQHF
>TRBV5-4
CASSLVRSTGLDNEQFF
>TRBV7-6
CASTARRADTQYF
>TRBV28
CASSYLRQELFF
>TRBV28
CASRRTGTGGTEAFF